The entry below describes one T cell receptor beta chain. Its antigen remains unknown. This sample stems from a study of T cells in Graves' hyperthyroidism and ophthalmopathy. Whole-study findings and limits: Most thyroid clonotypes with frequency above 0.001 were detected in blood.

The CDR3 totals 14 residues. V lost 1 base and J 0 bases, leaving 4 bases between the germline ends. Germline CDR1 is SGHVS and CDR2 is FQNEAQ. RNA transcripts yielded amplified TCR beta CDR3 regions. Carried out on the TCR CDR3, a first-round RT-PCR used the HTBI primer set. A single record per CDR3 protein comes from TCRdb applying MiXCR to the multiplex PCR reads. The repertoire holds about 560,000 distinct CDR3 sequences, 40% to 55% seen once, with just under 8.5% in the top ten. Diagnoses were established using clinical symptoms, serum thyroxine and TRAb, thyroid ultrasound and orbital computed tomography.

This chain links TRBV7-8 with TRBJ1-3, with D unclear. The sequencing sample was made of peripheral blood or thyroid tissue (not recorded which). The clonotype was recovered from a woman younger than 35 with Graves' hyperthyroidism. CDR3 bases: TGTGCCAGCAGCTTAGATCACTCTGGAAACACCATATATTTT. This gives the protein CASSLDHSGNTIYF.